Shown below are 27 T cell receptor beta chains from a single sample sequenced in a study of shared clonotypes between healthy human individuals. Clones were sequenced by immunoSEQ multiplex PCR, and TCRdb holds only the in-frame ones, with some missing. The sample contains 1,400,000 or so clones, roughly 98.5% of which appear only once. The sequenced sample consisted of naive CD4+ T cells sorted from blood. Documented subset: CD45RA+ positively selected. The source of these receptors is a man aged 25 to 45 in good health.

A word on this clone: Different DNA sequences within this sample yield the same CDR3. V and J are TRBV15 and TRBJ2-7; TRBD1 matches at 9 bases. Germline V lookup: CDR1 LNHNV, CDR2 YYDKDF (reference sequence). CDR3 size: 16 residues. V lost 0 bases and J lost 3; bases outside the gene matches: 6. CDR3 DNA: TGTGCCACCAGCAGAGATCTTCCGGGACAGGGCTACGAGCAGTACTTC. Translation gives CATSRDLPGQGYEQYF.

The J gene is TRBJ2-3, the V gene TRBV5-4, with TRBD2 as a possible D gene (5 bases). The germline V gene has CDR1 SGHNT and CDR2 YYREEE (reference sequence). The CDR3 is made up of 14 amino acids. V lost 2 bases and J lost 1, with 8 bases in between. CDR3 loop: CASSLPAGTDTQYF. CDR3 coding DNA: TGTGCCAGCAGCTTACCAGCGGGCACAGATACGCAGTATTTT. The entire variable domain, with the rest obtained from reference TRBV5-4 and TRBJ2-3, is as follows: ETGVTQSPTHLIKTRGQQVTLRCSSQSGHNTVSWYQQALGQGPQFIFQYYREEENGRGNFPPRFSGLQFPNYSSELNVNALELDDSALYLCASSLPAGTDTQYFGPGTRLTVL.

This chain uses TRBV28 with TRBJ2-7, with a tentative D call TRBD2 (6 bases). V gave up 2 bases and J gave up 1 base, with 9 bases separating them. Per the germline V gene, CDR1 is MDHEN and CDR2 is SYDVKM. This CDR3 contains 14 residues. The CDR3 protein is CASSLRETSYEQYF. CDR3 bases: TGTGCCAGCAGTTTACGGGAGACTTCCTACGAGCAGTACTTC.

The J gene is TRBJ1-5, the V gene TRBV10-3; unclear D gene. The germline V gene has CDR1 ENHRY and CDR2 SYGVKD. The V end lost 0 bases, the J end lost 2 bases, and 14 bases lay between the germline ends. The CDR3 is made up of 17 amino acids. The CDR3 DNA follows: TGTGCCATCAGTGAGTCGAAGCAGATTGACCGCAATCAGCCCCAGCATTTT. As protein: CAISESKQIDRNQPQHF.

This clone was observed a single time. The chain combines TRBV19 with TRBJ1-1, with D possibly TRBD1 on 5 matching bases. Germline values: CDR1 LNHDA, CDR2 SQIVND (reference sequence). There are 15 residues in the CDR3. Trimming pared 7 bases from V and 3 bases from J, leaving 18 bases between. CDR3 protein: CASTSRQRTHTEAFF. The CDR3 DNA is TGTGCCAGTACCTCGAGACAGAGAACGCACACTGAAGCTTTCTTT. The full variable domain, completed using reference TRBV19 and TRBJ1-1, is DGGITQSPKYLFRKEGQNVTLSCEQNLNHDAMYWYRQDPGQGLRLIYYSQIVNDFQKGDIAEGYSVSREKKESFPLTVTSAQKNPTAFYLCASTSRQRTHTEAFFGQGTRLTVV.

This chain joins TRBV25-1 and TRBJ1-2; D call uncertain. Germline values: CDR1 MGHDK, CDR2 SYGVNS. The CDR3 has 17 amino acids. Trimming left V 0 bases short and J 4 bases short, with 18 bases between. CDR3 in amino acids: CASSEYSPRGRIYGYTF. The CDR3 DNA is TGTGCCAGCAGTGAATATAGCCCCCGCGGCCGGATCTATGGCTACACCTTC.

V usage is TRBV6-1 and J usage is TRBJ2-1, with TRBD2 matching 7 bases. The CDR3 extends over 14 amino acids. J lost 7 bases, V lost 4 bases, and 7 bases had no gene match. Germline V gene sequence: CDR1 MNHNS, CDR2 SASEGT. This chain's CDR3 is CASSGLAVTNEQFF. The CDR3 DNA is TGTGCCAGCAGTGGACTAGCAGTGACTAATGAGCAGTTCTTC.

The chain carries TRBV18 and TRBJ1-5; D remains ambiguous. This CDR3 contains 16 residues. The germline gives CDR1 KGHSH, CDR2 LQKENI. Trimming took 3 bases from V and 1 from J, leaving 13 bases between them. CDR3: CASSPSYSWSNQPQHF. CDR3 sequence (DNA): TGTGCCAGCTCACCGTCGTATTCATGGAGCAATCAGCCCCAGCATTTT. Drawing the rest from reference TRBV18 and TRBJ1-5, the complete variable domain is NAGVMQNPRHLVRRRGQEARLRCSPMKGHSHVYWYRQLPEEGLKFMVYLQKENIIDESGMPKERFSAEFPKEGPSILRIQQVVRGDSAAYFCASSPSYSWSNQPQHFGDGTRLSIL.

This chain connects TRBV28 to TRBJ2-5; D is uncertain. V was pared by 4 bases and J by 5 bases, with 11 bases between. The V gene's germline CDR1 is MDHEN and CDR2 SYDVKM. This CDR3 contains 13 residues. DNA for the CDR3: TGTGCCAGCAGTTGGACCTTCAGGGAGACCCAGTACTTC. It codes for CASSWTFRETQYF.

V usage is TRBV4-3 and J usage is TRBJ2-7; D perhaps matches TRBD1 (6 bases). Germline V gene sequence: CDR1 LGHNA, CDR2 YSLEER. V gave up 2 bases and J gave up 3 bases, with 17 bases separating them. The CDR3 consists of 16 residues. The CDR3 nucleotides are TGCGCCAGCAGCCAATCCAACAGGGTCGGGAACTACGAGCAGTACTTC. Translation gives CASSQSNRVGNYEQYF.

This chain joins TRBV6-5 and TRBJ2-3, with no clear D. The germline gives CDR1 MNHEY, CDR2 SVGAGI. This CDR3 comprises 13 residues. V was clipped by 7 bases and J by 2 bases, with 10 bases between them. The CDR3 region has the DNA TGTGCCAGCACCTCGGGCTACACAGATACGCAGTATTTT. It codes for CASTSGYTDTQYF.

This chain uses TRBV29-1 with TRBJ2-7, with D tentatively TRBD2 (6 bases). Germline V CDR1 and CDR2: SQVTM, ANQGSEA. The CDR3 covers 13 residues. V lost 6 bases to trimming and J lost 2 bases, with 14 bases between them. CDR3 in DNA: TGCAGCGTGACTACTAGCTCCCCCTACGAGCAGTACTTC. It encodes CSVTTSSPYEQYF.

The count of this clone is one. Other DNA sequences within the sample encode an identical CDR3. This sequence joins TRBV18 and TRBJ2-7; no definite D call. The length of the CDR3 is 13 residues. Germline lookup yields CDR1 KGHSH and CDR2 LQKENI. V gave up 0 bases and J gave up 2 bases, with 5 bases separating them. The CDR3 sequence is CASSPPGTYEQYF. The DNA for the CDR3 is TGTGCCAGCTCACCACCAGGGACCTACGAGCAGTACTTC. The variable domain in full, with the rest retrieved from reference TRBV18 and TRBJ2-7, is NAGVMQNPRHLVRRRGQEARLRCSPMKGHSHVYWYRQLPEEGLKFMVYLQKENIIDESGMPKERFSAEFPKEGPSILRIQQVVRGDSAAYFCASSPPGTYEQYFGPGTRLTVT.

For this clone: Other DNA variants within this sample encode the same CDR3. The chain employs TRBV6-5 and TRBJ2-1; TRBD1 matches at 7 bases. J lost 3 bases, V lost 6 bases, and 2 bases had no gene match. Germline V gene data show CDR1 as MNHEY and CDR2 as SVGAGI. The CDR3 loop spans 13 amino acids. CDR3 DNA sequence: TGTGCCAGCAGACGGGACAGCTACAATGAGCAGTTCTTC. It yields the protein CASRRDSYNEQFF.

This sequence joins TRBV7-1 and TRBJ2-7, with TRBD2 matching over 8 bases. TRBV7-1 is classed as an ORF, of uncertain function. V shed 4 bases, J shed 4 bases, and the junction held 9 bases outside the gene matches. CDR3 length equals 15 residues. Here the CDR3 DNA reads TGTGCCAGCAGCTTAGGGCTAGCGGGTCCGTACGAGCAGTACTTC. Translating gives CASSLGLAGPYEQYF.

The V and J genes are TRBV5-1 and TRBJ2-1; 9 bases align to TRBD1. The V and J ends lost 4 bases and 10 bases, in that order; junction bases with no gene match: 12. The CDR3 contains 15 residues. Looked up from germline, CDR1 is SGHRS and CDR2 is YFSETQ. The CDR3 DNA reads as TGCGCCAGCAGCCTCCCCAGGACAGGGGAGGTGGAGCAGTTCTTC. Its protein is CASSLPRTGEVEQFF.

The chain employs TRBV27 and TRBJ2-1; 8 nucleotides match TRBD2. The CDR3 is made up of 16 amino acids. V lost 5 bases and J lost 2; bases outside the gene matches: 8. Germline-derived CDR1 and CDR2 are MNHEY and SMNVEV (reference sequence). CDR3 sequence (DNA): TGTGCCAGCAGTACCGGGGGGGCGGGAGCCTACAATGAGCAGTTCTTC. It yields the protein CASSTGGAGAYNEQFF.

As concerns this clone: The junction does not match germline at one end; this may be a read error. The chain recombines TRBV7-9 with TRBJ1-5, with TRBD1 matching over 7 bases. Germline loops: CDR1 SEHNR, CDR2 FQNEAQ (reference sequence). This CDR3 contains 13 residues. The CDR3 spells CASSLGWGDRTFW. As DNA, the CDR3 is TGTGCCAGCAGCTTAGGATGGGGGGACAGAACATTTTGG.

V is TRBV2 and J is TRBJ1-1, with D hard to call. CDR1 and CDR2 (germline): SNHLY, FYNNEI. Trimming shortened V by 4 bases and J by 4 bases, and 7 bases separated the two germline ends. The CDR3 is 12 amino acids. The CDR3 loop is CASSGSGTEAFF. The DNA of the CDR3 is TGTGCCAGCAGTGGTTCAGGCACTGAAGCTTTCTTT.

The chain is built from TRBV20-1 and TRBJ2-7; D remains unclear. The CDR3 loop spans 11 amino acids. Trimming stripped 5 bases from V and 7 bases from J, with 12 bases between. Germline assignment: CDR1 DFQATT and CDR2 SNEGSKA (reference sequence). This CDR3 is CSASGPFEQYF. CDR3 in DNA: TGCAGTGCTTCCGGGCCCTTTGAGCAGTACTTC.

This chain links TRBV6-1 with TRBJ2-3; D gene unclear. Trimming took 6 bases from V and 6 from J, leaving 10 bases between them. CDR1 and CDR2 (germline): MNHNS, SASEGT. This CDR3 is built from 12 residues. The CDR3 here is CASRPRRDTQYF. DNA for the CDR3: TGTGCCAGCAGGCCCCGGCGGGATACGCAGTATTTT.

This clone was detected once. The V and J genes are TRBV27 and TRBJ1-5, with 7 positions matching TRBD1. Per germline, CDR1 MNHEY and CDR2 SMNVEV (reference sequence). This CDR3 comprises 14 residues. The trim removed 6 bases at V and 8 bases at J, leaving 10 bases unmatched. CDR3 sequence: CASSSSRQGKPQHF. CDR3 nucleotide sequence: TGTGCCAGCAGCTCCTCCCGACAGGGCAAGCCCCAGCATTTT.

CDR3 sequence: CASSHRGGALNTEAFF. CDR3 coding DNA: TGTGCCAGCAGCCACCGGGGGGGCGCGCTGAACACTGAAGCTTTCTTT. The chain joins TRBV7-9 to TRBJ1-1; tentative D call: TRBD1 (6 bases). The V end was cut by 5 bases, the J end by 0 bases, with 16 bases between. Germline CDR1 reads SEHNR; CDR2 reads FQNEAQ (reference sequence). This CDR3 comprises 16 residues.

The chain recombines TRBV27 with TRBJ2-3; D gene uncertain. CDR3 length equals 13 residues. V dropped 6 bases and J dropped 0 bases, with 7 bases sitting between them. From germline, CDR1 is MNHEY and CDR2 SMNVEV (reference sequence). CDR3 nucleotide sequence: TGTGCCAGCAGCCAACCTAGCACAGATACGCAGTATTTT. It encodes CASSQPSTDTQYF.

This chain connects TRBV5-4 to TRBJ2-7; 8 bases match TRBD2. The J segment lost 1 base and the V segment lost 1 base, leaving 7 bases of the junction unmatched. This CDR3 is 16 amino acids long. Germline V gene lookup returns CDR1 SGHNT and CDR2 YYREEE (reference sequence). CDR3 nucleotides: TGTGCCAGCAGCTTGATGGAGGTAGCGGGATCCTACGAGCAGTACTTC. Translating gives CASSLMEVAGSYEQYF.

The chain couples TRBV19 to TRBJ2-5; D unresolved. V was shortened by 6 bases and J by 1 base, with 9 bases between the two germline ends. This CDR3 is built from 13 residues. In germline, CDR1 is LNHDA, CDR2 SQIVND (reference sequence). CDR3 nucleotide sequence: TGTGCCAGTAGAAAGGGCAGCCAAGAGACCCAGTACTTC. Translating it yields CASRKGSQETQYF.

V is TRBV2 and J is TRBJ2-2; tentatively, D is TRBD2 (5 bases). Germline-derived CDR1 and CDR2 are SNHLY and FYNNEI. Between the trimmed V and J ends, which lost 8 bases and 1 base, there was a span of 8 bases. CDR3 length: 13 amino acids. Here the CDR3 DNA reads TGTGCCAGCCGGACTGTGAACACCGGGGAGCTGTTTTTT. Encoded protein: CASRTVNTGELFF.